Listed below are T cell receptor beta chains from one sample, sequenced in a study of shared clonotypes between healthy human individuals. Profiling relied on immunoSEQ multiplex PCR, and the TCRdb table lists in-frame clones only, not all of them. The repertoire has over a million clones, 75% to 85% of them found once; the top ten carry around 0.47%. Source material: memory CD4+ T cells from PBMCs. All receptors derive from a man in his late teens or twenties in good health. Some clones in this sample may be carry-over from other donors' samples. CDR3s include the opening cysteine and the closing phenylalanine or tryptophan. The order of the fields is D gene, clone size, V gene, J gene, CDR3 protein, CDR3 DNA. A D gene is named only where the DNA matches it firmly. Some rows have no size entry. The others give once, few or many, or a class for an expanded clone.

-	-	TRBV19	TRBJ2-4	CASSQGGRNIQYF	TGTGCCAGTAGTCAAGGGGGTCGGAACATTCAGTACTTC
-	-	TRBV11-2	TRBJ2-5	CASSMGLMYQETQYF	TGTGCCAGCAGCATGGGACTCATGTACCAAGAGACCCAGTACTTC
-	-	TRBV2	TRBJ1-3	CASRRQVYSSGNTIYF	TGTGCCAGCAGAAGGCAGGTCTACAGCTCTGGAAACACCATATATTTT
TRBD2	-	TRBV5-1	TRBJ2-4	CASSFDKTGGVGIQYF	TGCGCCAGCAGCTTTGATAAGACGGGAGGAGTCGGCATTCAGTACTTC
TRBD1	-	TRBV6-5	TRBJ2-7	CASSPTGTVSYEQYF	TGTGCCAGCAGCCCGACCGGGACAGTCTCCTACGAGCAGTACTTC
-	-	TRBV5-1	TRBJ2-3	CASSPTGPSTDTQYF	TGCGCCAGCAGCCCAACGGGGCCTAGCACAGATACGCAGTATTTT
-	-	TRBV20-1	TRBJ2-5	CSGRRQETQYF	TGCAGTGGAAGGAGGCAAGAGACCCAGTACTTC
TRBD2	-	TRBV9	TRBJ2-1	CASSVASGRGDEQFF	TGTGCCAGCAGCGTGGCCAGCGGGAGGGGCGATGAGCAGTTCTTC
TRBD1	-	TRBV2	TRBJ1-3	CASKRGQDGNTIYF	TGTGCCAGCAAACGGGGACAGGATGGAAACACCATATATTTT
-	-	TRBV5-1	TRBJ2-4	CASSLDGRKNIQYF	TGCGCCAGCAGCTTGGATGGCAGAAAAAACATTCAGTACTTC
-	-	TRBV6-1	TRBJ1-2	CASMTEPARGGYTF	TGTGCCAGCATGACAGAGCCCGCTCGAGGGGGCTACACCTTC
-	-	TRBV10-3	TRBJ1-4	CAISATISEKLFF	TGTGCCATCAGTGCGACAATTAGTGAAAAACTGTTTTTT
-	-	TRBV6-6	TRBJ2-7	CASSSPRYEQYF	TGTGCCAGCAGCTCCCCCCGCTACGAGCAGTACTTC
TRBD1	-	TRBV5-1	TRBJ1-6	CASSPDRAGSPLHF	TGCGCCAGCAGCCCGGACAGGGCAGGCTCACCCCTCCACTTT
TRBD2	-	TRBV11-2	TRBJ2-7	CASSLWTGRAAYEQYF	TGTGCCAGCAGCTTATGGACCGGGAGGGCCGCGTACGAGCAGTACTTC
-	-	TRBV7-2	TRBJ2-3	CASSRTSRTDTQYF	TGTGCCAGCAGCCGGACTTCACGCACAGATACGCAGTATTTT
-	-	TRBV11-2	TRBJ2-3	CASSLGRTDTQYF	TGTGCCAGCAGCTTGGGCCGGACAGATACGCAGTATTTT
TRBD2	-	TRBV30	TRBJ2-1	CAWSPLAGVTYNEQFF	TGTGCCTGGAGTCCTCTAGCGGGAGTGACCTACAATGAGCAGTTCTTC
TRBD1	once	TRBV7-2	TRBJ1-1	CASSPRTGGGTEAFF	TGTGCCAGCAGCCCGAGGACAGGGGGCGGCACTGAAGCTTTCTTT
TRBD1	-	TRBV5-4	TRBJ1-2	CASTRTGGAGNYGYTF	TGTGCCAGCACCCGAACAGGGGGCGCTGGTAACTATGGCTACACCTTC
TRBD1	-	TRBV9	TRBJ2-7	CASSVWSGGFYEQYF	TGTGCCAGCAGCGTATGGTCAGGGGGCTTCTACGAGCAGTACTTC
TRBD2	-	TRBV5-4	TRBJ2-1	CATWGGSGRSSGYNEQFF	TGTGCTACCTGGGGGGGTAGCGGGAGAAGTTCTGGTTACAATGAGCAGTTCTTC
-	-	TRBV5-1	TRBJ2-2	CATGSNTGELFF	TGCGCTACGGGGTCGAACACCGGGGAGCTGTTTTTT
-	-	TRBV7-9	TRBJ1-1	CASSFQSMNTEAFF	TGTGCCAGCAGCTTCCAATCTATGAACACTGAAGCTTTCTTT
-	few	TRBV19	TRBJ1-4	CASRLGKQGWEKLFF	TGTGCCAGTAGACTCGGTAAACAGGGCTGGGAAAAACTGTTTTTT
-	few	TRBV7-9	TRBJ1-5	CATSGGVNQPQHF	TGTGCCACCTCGGGAGGGGTCAATCAGCCCCAGCATTTT
TRBD1	-	TRBV18	TRBJ1-1	CASSPSGGNTEAFF	TGTGCCAGCTCACCGTCAGGGGGGAACACTGAAGCTTTCTTT
-	-	TRBV4-1	TRBJ1-2	CASSQLQGPMSGYGYTF	TGCGCCAGCAGCCAATTGCAGGGGCCTATGAGTGGCTATGGCTACACCTTC
TRBD1	-	TRBV5-4	TRBJ2-1	CASSLPDRQEQFF	TGTGCCAGCAGCCTACCGGACAGGCAAGAGCAGTTCTTC
-	-	TRBV4-1	TRBJ1-1	CASSQRLAGMDHTEAFF	TGCGCCAGCAGCCAAAGGCTAGCAGGGATGGATCACACTGAAGCTTTCTTT
-	-	TRBV4-3	TRBJ1-3	CASSQDGVVNTIYF	TGCGCCAGCAGCCAAGACGGTGTGGTGAACACCATATATTTT
TRBD2	once	TRBV11-1	TRBJ2-7	CASSFKEGTSAQYF	TGTGCCAGCAGCTTCAAGGAGGGGACTAGCGCGCAGTACTTC
-	-	TRBV28	TRBJ1-1	CASIGMNTEAFF	TGTGCCAGCATAGGTATGAACACTGAAGCTTTCTTT
-	-	TRBV28	TRBJ1-5	CASSDNLNQPQHF	TGTGCCAGCAGTGACAATTTGAATCAGCCCCAGCATTTT
TRBD1	-	TRBV9	TRBJ1-5	CASSADRGNQPQHF	TGTGCCAGCAGCGCGGACAGGGGGAATCAGCCCCAGCATTTT
TRBD2	once	TRBV11-2	TRBJ2-5	CASSPARASGSIETQYF	TGTGCCAGCAGCCCCGCACGGGCTAGCGGGAGCATAGAGACCCAGTACTTC
TRBD2	-	TRBV28	TRBJ2-1	CASSTRDYPHSEQFF	TGTGCCAGCAGTACCCGGGACTACCCCCATAGTGAGCAGTTCTTC
TRBD2	-	TRBV19	TRBJ2-5	CASSRLAGDFAETQYF	TGTGCCAGTAGTAGACTAGCGGGGGACTTCGCAGAGACCCAGTACTTC
-	-	TRBV28	TRBJ1-5	CASSPSRGYQPQHF	TGTGCCAGCAGCCCTAGTCGGGGATATCAGCCCCAGCATTTT
-	-	TRBV28	TRBJ2-5	CASSLSLVAQYF	TGTGCCAGCAGTTTATCTCTTGTGGCCCAGTACTTC
TRBD1	once	TRBV28	TRBJ1-2	CALSSTGGANYGYTF	TGTGCCCTAAGCTCCACAGGGGGCGCTAACTATGGCTACACCTTC
-	once	TRBV7-3	TRBJ2-5	CASSLNPNSGETQYF	TGTGCCAGCAGCTTAAACCCCAACTCCGGAGAGACCCAGTACTTC
TRBD2	-	TRBV2	TRBJ2-3	CASSEPRTVGGIGPTDTQYF	TGTGCCAGCAGTGAACCCCGGACGGTGGGAGGGATTGGTCCCACAGATACGCAGTATTTT
-	-	TRBV4-1	TRBJ2-5	CASSQENRAGETQYF	TGCGCCAGCAGCCAAGAGAACAGAGCTGGGGAGACCCAGTACTTC
-	-	TRBV9	TRBJ2-1	CASSPRLGQGGNNEQFF	TGTGCCAGCAGCCCAAGACTAGGCCAAGGCGGCAACAATGAGCAGTTCTTC
-	once	TRBV29-1	TRBJ2-3	CSVEPGGTDTQYF	TGCAGCGTTGAACCAGGGGGCACAGATACGCAGTATTTT
TRBD1	-	TRBV20-1	TRBJ1-5	CSADRGLVQHF	TGCAGTGCTGACAGGGGACTAGTCCAGCATTTT
-	-	TRBV19	TRBJ2-1	CASSTRLGTYNEQFF	TGTGCCAGTAGTACCAGGCTGGGGACCTACAATGAGCAGTTCTTC
-	-	TRBV11-3	TRBJ2-3	CASSASYTDTQYF	TGTGCCAGCAGCGCGAGTTACACAGATACGCAGTATTTT
-	few	TRBV2	TRBJ1-1	CASSGGTVEAFF	TGTGCCAGCAGTGGAGGGACGGTAGAAGCTTTCTTT
TRBD1	-	TRBV28	TRBJ2-7	CASSYSSRQGAREQYF	TGTGCCAGCAGTTATAGTTCGCGACAGGGGGCGCGGGAGCAGTACTTC
-	-	TRBV7-2	TRBJ2-1	CASNILAFGMGGEQFF	TGTGCCAGCAATATACTGGCGTTCGGGATGGGGGGCGAGCAGTTCTTC
-	-	TRBV7-3	TRBJ2-7	CASSLRGGGYEQYF	TGTGCCAGCAGCTTAAGGGGTGGGGGATACGAGCAGTACTTC
-	few	TRBV6-6	TRBJ2-7	CASSKQGNSYEQYF	TGTGCCAGCAGCAAACAGGGCAATTCCTACGAGCAGTACTTC